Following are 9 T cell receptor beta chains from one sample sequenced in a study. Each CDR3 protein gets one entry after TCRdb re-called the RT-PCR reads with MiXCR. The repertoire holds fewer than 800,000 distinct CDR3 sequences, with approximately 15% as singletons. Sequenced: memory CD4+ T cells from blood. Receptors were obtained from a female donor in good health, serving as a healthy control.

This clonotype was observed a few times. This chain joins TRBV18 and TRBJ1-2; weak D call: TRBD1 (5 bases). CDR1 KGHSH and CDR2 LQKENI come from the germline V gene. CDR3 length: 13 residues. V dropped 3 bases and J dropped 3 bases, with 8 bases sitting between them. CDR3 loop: CASSPKTDYGYTF. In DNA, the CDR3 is TGTGCCAGCTCACCCAAGACAGACTATGGCTACACCTTC.

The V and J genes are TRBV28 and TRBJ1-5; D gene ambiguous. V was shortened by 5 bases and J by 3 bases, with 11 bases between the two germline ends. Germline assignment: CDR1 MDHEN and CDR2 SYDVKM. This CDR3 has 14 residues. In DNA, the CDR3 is TGTGCCAGCAGTCTGTCGAAGAACAATCAGCCCCAGCATTTT. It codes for CASSLSKNNQPQHF.

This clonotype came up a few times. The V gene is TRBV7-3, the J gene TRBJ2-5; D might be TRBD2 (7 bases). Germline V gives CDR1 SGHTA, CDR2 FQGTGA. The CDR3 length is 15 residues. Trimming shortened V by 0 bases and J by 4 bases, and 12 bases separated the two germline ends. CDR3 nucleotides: TGTGCCAGCAGCTTAACTGGCGGGGGCCCAGAGACCCAGTACTTC. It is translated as CASSLTGGGPETQYF.

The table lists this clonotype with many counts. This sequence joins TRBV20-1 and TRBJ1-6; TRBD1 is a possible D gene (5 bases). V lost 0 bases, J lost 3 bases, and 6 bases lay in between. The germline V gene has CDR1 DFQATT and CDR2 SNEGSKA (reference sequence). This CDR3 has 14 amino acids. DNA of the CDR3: TGCAGTGCTAGAGAACAGGTCTATAATTCACCCCTCCACTTT. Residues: CSAREQVYNSPLHF.

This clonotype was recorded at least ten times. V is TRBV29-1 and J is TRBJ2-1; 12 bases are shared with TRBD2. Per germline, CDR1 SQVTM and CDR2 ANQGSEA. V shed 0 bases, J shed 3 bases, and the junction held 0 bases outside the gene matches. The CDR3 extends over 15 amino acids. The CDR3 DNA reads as TGCAGCGTTGAAGAACTAGCGGGAGGCTACAATGAGCAGTTCTTC. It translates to CSVEELAGGYNEQFF.

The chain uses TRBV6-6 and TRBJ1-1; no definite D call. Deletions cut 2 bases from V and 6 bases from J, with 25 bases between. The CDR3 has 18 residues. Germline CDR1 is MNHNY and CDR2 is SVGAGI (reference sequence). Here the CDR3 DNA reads TGTGCCAGCAGTTACGATTTGATGTTTGGGGTGGATTTGCCTGAAGCTTTCTTT. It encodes CASSYDLMFGVDLPEAFF.

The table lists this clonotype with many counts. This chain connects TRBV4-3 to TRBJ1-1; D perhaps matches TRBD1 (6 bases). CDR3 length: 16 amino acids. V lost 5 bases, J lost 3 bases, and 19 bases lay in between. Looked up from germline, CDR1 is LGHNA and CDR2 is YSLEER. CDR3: CASSSNLGGAHTEAFF. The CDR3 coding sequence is TGCGCCAGCAGCAGCAACCTAGGGGGGGCTCACACTGAAGCTTTCTTT.

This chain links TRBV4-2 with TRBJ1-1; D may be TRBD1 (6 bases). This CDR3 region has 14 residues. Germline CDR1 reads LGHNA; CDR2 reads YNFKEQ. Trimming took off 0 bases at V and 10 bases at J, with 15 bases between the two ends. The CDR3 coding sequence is TGTGCCAGCAGCCAAGATAGAGGCAGGGGATTAGCTTTCTTT. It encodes CASSQDRGRGLAFF.

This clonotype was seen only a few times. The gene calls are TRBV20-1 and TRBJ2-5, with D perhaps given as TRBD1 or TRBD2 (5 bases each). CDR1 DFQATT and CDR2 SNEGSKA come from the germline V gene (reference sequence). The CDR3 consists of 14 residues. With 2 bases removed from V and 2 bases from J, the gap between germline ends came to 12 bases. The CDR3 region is CSARPGRLQETQYF. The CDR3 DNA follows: TGCAGTGCTAGACCGGGACGATTACAAGAGACCCAGTACTTC.